This is a list of T cell receptor beta chains from one sample in a study of CD8 T cells in ankylosing spondylitis. TCRdb ran MiXCR on the 5' RACE reads and lists one entry per CDR3 protein. The sample contains about 320,000 distinct CDR3 sequences, approximately 10% of which appear only once. Sequenced: blood, either unsorted or a sorted T cell fraction (not recorded which). The receptors here all came from a female donor with ankylosing spondylitis or in good health (not recorded which). Each CDR3 is given without its conserved first and last residue. Each record gives: V gene, CDR3 protein.

TRBV27,ASSFSLGRLAGSYEQY
TRBV11-1,ASSPPIGGRISTDTQY
TRBV5-1,ASSSGTGWVNNEQF
TRBV20-1,SAIGGSNTGELF
TRBV24-1,ATSEGGLRDRNTEAF
TRBV5-1,ASSSTGVITEAF
TRBV12-3/TRBV12-4,ASRAAGTDTQY
TRBV7-2,ASSPTKTPPQH
TRBV20-1,SAAGTFNTGELF
TRBV6-6,ASSYEGSQPQH
TRBV11-2,ASSGQGTGNIQY
TRBV5-1,ASSLARGAKVDTQY
TRBV10-3,AISGIPNEQF
TRBV20-1,CARKDPKFSYNEQF
TRBV29-1,SVFPGQGLGTEAF
TRBV5-5,ASSLEPAKVVEQY
TRBV4-1,ASSQAEYSNQPQH
TRBV20-1,SAGATNEKLF
TRBV12-3/TRBV12-4,ASKWGQGNTGELF
TRBV5-1,ASSLKTGVPYTGELF
TRBV5-6,ASSLRPTYSNQPQH
TRBV5-5,ASSPGLDRGNEQY
TRBV19,ASSTHQQGTEQY
TRBV20-1,SARAGGGPDTQY
TRBV7-6,ASSGGGHTGELF
TRBV18,ASSPSPGDYGYT
TRBV5-5,ASSLSMGGGIQY
TRBV10-3,AISESGSGGYEQF
TRBV6-1,ASLLNVGPYGYT
TRBV5-5,ASSTYTAGTGMVKTQY
TRBV12-3/TRBV12-4,ASRRESGTEAF
TRBV6-2/TRBV6-3,ASSPQGARGNQPQH
TRBV7-2,ASSLAGRTDTQY
TRBV10-1,ASSSGQGYSYEQY
TRBV10-3,AISEKGTGELF
TRBV29-1,SVEDLETQY
TRBV7-3,ASSLYGDNEQF
TRBV7-9,ASSLAGTNRYEQY
TRBV5-1,ASSLERIQFPAEAF
TRBV20-1,SARGNSGPEAF
TRBV5-1,ASSAQPGNTEAF
TRBV11-2,ASSPERISYNEQF
TRBV5-1,ASSSDSSLYEQY
TRBV7-3,ASSLTRGQGPSYYNEQF
TRBV20-1,SPGQGTYEQY
TRBV3-1,ASSQDGQPQH
TRBV20-1,CGQRVTKNIQN
TRBV7-8,ASSLVSTGGLPLDGYT
TRBV5-6,ASSHGLAGGYEQF
TRBV11-1,ASSLGILGLAGADEQF
TRBV3-1,ASSQDWTAKETQY
TRBV3-1,ATSQEHGTSGKYNEQF
TRBV5-1,ASSLGGASNEQF
TRBV12-3/TRBV12-4,ASSRDSNQPQH
TRBV7-8,ASSRRDRELYGYT